The sequence of this T cell receptor beta chain was determined in a study of human T cells and chemical hapten exposure. Study-wide background: Patients additionally received therapeutic doses of diphenylcyclopropenone on the scalp once a week, and this continued throughout the roughly 25-week study.

Time point: pre-sensitization, week 0. Treatment reported: therapeutic diphenylcyclopropenone sensitization with weekly scalp DPC. Total RNA was isolated from whole blood that had not been fractionated. This clonotype was seen ten or more times. In the library, unique molecular identifiers were attached to individual cDNA molecules. TCRdb called the RACE reads again in MiXCR, with one record for every CDR3 protein. The sample shows over 300,000 distinct CDR3 sequences, 5.1% of them seen only once. Per the germline V gene, CDR1 is GTSNPN and CDR2 is SVGIG (reference sequence). The length of the CDR3 is 12 residues. V was pared by 2 bases and J by 7 bases, with 9 bases between.

This sequence originates from a woman aged 45 to 65 with alopecia areata. Some clones in this sample may be carry-over from other donors' samples. V and J are TRBV30 and TRBJ2-1; no reliable D call. The source material was whole blood, sampled in connection with sensitization to the hapten diphenylcyclopropenone (DPC). The DNA for the CDR3 is TGTGCCTGGAGTAGGAAGTGGAATGAGCAGTTCTTC. This translates into CAWSRKWNEQFF.